This TCR beta chain was identified during a study of neurological immune-mediated disorders. PBMCs stored at -80 C, numbering 2 million, were the origin of the unsorted libraries. The CDR3 has 14 residues. CDR1 is SGHRS and CDR2 is YFSETQ in the germline V gene. The V gene lost 4 bases and the J gene lost 0 bases, with 9 bases spanning the gap. TCRdb processed the 5' RACE reads anew with MiXCR; each CDR3 protein has one entry. The table records approximately 30,000 distinct CDR3 sequences, more than 14% of them present only once. In this sample, this clonotype turned up many times. J is TRBJ2-3 and V is TRBV5-1, with D tentatively TRBD1 (6 bases). Material for sequencing was PBMCs. This TCR derives from a man aged 70-80 years in good health. CDR3 sequence reads: CASSPGDSTDTQYF. In DNA form, the CDR3 reads TGCGCCAGCAGCCCAGGGGACAGCACAGATACGCAGTATTTT.